Shown below are 6 T cell receptor beta chains from a single sample sequenced in a study of T cell responses to AZD1222 COVID-19 vaccine. The data were produced by immunoSEQ multiplex PCR, yet TCRdb's version contains in-frame clones alone and is incomplete. Of more than 140,000 clones detected, 89% appear once; the ten largest clones hold about 2.7%. The material sequenced was peripheral blood, taken on day 0 of AZD1222 vaccination. These receptors all stem from an adult in good health.

The V gene is TRBV30, the J gene TRBJ1-2; D perhaps matches TRBD1 (6 bases). The CDR3 is 13 residues long. V was trimmed by 0 bases and J by 13 bases, leaving 18 bases between them. In germline, CDR1 is GTSNPN, CDR2 SVGIG (reference sequence). The CDR3, as DNA: TGTGCCTGGAGTGTATCACGGGGGCTAGAACGCACCTTC. Protein product: CAWSVSRGLERTF.

The chain couples TRBV2 to TRBJ2-4; 13 bases map to TRBD2. J gave up 4 bases and V 6 bases, and 9 bases lay outside the gene matches. The CDR3 is 17 residues long. Germline values: CDR1 SNHLY, CDR2 FYNNEI. CDR3 coding DNA: TGTGCCAGCAGAGCTCCGACTAGCGGGAGGCTAAAAAACATTCAGTACTTC. Translating it yields CASRAPTSGRLKNIQYF.

The chain joins TRBV9 to TRBJ2-7; D may be TRBD2 (5 bases). Looked up from germline, CDR1 is SGDLS and CDR2 is YYNGEE. The CDR3 runs 14 residues. Trimming removed 0 bases from V and 3 bases from J, with 10 bases in between. The CDR3 region has the DNA TGTGCCAGCAGCGTAGATCTGGGAGACTACGAGCAGTACTTC. Protein product: CASSVDLGDYEQYF.

The V and J genes are TRBV6-2 or TRBV6-3 and TRBJ1-1; a possible D gene is TRBD1 (6 bases). Trimming stripped 5 bases from V and 9 bases from J, with 13 bases between. The germline gives CDR1 MNHEY, CDR2 SVGEGT. The CDR3 runs 12 residues. The DNA for the CDR3 is TGTGCCAGCAGTCCCCAGGGGTACCAAGCTTTCTTT. Translation: CASSPQGYQAFF.

There are many counts of this clone. The rearrangement uses TRBV2 and TRBJ1-1; a possible D gene is TRBD1 (6 bases). Germline CDR1 and CDR2: SNHLY and FYNNEI. V lost 6 bases and J lost 1, with 12 bases in between. The CDR3 totals 14 residues. CDR3 sequence reads: CASRVRGSNTEAFF. CDR3 in DNA: TGTGCCAGCAGGGTCAGGGGTTCGAACACTGAAGCTTTCTTT.

This chain joins TRBV7-8 and TRBJ2-7; perhaps TRBD1 as D (5 bases). Trimming took 5 bases from V and 3 from J, leaving 17 bases between them. The length of the CDR3 is 15 residues. Germline lookup yields CDR1 SGHVS and CDR2 FQNEAQ. The CDR3 region has the DNA TGTGCCAGCAGCCCTCTGGGGCGACTCTTCTACGAGCAGTACTTC. It codes for CASSPLGRLFYEQYF.